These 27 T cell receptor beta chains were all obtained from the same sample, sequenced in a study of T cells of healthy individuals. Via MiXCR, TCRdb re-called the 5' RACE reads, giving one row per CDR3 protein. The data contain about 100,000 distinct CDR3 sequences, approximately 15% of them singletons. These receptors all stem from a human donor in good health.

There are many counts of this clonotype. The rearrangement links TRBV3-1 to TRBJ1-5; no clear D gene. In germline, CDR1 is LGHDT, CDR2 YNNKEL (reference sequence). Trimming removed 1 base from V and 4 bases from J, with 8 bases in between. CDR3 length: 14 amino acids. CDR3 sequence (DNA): TGTGCCAGCAGCCAAGGGACTGATAATCAGCCCCAGCATTTT. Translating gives CASSQGTDNQPQHF.

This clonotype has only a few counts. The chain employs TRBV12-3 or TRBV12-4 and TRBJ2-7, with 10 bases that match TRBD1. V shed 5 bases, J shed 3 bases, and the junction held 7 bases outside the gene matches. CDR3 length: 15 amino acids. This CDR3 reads CASSAWGDRGYEQYF. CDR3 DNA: TGTGCCAGCAGTGCCTGGGGGGACAGGGGCTACGAGCAGTACTTC.

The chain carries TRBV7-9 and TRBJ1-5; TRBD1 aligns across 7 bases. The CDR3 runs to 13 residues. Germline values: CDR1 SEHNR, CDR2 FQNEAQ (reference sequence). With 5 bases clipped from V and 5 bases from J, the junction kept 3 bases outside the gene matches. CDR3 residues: CASSPGTDQPQHF. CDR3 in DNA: TGTGCCAGCAGCCCCGGGACAGATCAGCCCCAGCATTTT.

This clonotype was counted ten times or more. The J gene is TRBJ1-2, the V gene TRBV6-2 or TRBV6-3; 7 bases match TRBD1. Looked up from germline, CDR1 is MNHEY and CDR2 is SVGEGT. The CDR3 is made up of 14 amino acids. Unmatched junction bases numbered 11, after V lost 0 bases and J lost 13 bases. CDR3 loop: CASSYSKRTGEPTF. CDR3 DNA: TGTGCCAGCAGTTACTCAAAGAGAACAGGGGAACCCACCTTC.

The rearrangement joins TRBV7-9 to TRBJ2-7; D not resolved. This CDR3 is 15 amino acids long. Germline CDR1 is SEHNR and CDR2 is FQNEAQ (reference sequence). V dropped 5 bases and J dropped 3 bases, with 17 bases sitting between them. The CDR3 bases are TGTGCCAGCAGCCCCATAAAGTACCAGGTCTACGAGCAGTACTTC. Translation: CASSPIKYQVYEQYF.

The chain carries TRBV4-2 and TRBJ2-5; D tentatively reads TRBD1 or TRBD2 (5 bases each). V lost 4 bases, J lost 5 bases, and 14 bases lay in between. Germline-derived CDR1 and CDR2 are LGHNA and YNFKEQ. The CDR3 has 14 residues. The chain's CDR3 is CASSPTTGRETQYF. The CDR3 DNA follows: TGTGCCAGCAGCCCTACTACGGGACGGGAGACCCAGTACTTC.

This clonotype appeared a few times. Here the CDR3 reads CASSLLGPSIYNEQFF. In nucleotides, the CDR3 is TGTGCCAGCAGTTTACTGGGGCCCTCCATTTACAATGAGCAGTTCTTC. The chain combines TRBV27 with TRBJ2-1, with D perhaps TRBD1 (5 bases). Trimming took 2 bases from V and 4 from J, leaving 15 bases between them. This CDR3 has 16 amino acids. CDR1 is MNHEY, CDR2 SMNVEV, per germline (reference sequence).

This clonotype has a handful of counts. The CDR3: CASSPIRGSASGANVLTF. As DNA, the CDR3 is TGTGCCAGCAGTCCCATTCGGGGCTCAGCCTCTGGGGCCAACGTCCTGACTTTC. The chain joins TRBV28 to TRBJ2-6; D possibly uses TRBD1 or TRBD2 (5 bases each). Trimming took 5 bases from V and 0 from J, leaving 17 bases between them. This CDR3 region has 18 residues. Looked up from germline, CDR1 is MDHEN and CDR2 is SYDVKM.

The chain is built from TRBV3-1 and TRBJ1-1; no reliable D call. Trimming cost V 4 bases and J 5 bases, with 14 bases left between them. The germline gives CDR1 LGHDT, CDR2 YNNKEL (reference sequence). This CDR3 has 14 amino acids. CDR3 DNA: TGTGCCAGCAGCCCCGGACGAGTCGGGACTGAAGCTTTCTTT. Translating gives CASSPGRVGTEAFF.

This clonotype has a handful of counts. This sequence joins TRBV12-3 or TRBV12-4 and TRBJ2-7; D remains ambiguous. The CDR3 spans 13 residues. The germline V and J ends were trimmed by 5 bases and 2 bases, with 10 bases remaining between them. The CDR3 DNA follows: TGTGCCAGCAGTCCCCTCCTGACCTACGAGCAGTACTTC. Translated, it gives CASSPLLTYEQYF.

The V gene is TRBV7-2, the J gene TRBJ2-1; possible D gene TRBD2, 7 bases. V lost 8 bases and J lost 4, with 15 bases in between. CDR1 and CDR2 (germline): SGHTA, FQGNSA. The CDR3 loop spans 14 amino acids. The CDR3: CASRPGGPYNEQFF. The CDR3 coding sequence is TGTGCCAGCCGCCCCGGGGGGCCGTACAATGAGCAGTTCTTC.

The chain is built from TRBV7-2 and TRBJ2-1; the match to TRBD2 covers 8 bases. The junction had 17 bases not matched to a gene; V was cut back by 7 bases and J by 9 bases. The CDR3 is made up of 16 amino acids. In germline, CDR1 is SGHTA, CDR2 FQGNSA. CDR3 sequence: CASKGDLAGFRVEQFF. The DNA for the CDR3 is TGTGCCAGCAAGGGGGATTTAGCGGGGTTTAGGGTTGAGCAGTTCTTC.

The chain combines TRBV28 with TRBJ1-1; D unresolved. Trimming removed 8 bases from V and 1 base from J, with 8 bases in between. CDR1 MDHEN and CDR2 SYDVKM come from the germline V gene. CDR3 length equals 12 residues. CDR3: CASQPGNTEAFF. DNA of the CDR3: TGTGCCAGCCAACCGGGGAACACTGAAGCTTTCTTT. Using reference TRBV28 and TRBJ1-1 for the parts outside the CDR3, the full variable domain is DVKVTQSSRYLVKRTGEKVFLECVQDMDHENMFWYRQDPGLGLRLIYFSYDVKMKEKGDIPEGYSVSREKKERFSLILESASTNQTSMYLCASQPGNTEAFFGQGTRLTVV.

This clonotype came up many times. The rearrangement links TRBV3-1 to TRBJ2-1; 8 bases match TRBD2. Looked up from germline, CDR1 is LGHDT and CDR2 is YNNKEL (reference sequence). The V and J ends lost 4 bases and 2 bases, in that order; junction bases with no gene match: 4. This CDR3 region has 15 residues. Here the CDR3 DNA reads TGTGCCAGCAGCCCATTAGCGGGGACCTACAATGAGCAGTTCTTC. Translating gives CASSPLAGTYNEQFF.

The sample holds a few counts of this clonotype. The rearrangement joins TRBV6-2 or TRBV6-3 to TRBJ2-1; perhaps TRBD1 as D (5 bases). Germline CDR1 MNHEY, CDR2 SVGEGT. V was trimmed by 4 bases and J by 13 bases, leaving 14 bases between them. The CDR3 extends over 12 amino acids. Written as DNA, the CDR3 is TGTGCCAGCAGTTCAGGGTGGGTCATACAGTTCTTC. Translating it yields CASSSGWVIQFF.

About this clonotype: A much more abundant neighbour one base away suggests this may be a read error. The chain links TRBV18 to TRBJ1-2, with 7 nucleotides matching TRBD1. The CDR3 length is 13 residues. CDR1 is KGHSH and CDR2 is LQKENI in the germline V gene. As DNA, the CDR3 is TGTGTCAGCTCAACCGACAGGGTCTATGGCTACACCTTC. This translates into CVSSTDRVYGYTF.

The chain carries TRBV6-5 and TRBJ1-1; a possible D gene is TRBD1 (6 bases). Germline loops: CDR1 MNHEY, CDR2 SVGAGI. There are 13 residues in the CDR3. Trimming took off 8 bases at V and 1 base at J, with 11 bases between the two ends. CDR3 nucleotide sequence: TGTGCCAGCGCGGGGGCTCCGAACACTGAAGCTTTCTTT. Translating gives CASAGAPNTEAFF.

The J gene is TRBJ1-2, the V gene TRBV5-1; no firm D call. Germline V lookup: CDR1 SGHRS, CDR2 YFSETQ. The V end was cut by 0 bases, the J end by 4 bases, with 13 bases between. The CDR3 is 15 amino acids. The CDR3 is CASSLGTNLFYGYTF. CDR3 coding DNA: TGCGCCAGCAGCTTGGGAACAAACCTCTTCTATGGCTACACCTTC.

The CDR3 DNA is TGTGCCAGCACCTCCCCAGGGCCCCTATATGGCTACACCTTC. The encoded protein is CASTSPGPLYGYTF. J is TRBJ1-2 and V is TRBV28, with D possibly matching TRBD1 (5 bases). With 7 bases removed from V and 5 bases from J, the gap between germline ends came to 17 bases. From germline, CDR1 is MDHEN and CDR2 SYDVKM. This CDR3 is built from 14 residues.

The CDR3 sequence is CASSLQDYEQYF. DNA of the CDR3: TGTGCCAGCAGTTTGCAGGATTACGAGCAGTACTTC. This rearrangement joins TRBV28 to TRBJ2-7; D unclear. Trimming left V 3 bases short and J 4 bases short, with 7 bases between. The CDR3 contains 12 residues. Germline loops: CDR1 MDHEN, CDR2 SYDVKM.

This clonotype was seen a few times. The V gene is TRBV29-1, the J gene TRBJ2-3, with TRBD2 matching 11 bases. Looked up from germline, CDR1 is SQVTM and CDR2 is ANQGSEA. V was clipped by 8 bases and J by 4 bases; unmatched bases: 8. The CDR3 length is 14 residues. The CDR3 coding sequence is TGCAGCTCATTAGCGGGAGGGCGGCCAGATACGCAGTATTTT. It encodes CSSLAGGRPDTQYF.

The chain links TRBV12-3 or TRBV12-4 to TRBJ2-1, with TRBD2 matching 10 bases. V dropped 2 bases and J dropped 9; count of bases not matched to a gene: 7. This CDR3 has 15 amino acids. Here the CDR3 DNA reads TGTGCCAGCAGTTTAATGCTAGCGGGGGTGGGTGAGCAGTTCTTC. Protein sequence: CASSLMLAGVGEQFF.

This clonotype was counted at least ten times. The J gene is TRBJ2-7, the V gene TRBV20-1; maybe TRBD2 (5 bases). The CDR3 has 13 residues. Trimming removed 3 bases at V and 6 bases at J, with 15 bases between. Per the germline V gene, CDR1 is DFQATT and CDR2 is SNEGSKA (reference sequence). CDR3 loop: CSASGGWPREQYF. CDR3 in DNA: TGCAGTGCTAGTGGCGGGTGGCCCCGCGAGCAGTACTTC.

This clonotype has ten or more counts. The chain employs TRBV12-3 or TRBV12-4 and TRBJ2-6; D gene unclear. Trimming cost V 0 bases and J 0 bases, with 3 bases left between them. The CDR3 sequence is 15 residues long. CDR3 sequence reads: CASSLAVSGANVLTF. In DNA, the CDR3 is TGTGCCAGCAGTTTAGCTGTCTCTGGGGCCAACGTCCTGACTTTC.

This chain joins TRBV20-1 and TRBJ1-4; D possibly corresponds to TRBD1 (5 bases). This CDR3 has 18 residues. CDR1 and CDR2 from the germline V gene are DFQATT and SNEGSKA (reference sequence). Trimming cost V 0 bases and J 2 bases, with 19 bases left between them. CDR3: CSAREGPGGLGTNEKLFF. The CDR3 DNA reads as TGCAGTGCTAGAGAGGGCCCGGGGGGTCTGGGGACTAATGAAAAACTGTTTTTT.

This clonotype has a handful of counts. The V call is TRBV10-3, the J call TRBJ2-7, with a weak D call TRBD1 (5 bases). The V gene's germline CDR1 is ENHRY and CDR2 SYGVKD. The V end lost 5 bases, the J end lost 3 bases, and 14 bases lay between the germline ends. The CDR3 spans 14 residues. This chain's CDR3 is CAISPKQVNYEQYF. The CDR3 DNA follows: TGTGCCATCAGTCCGAAACAGGTGAACTACGAGCAGTACTTC.

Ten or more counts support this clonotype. The CDR3 nucleotides are TGTGCCAGCACTTTGGAATCGGGGGGCCGGACAGATACGCAGTATTTT. It is translated as CASTLESGGRTDTQYF. This chain uses TRBV6-1 with TRBJ2-3; tentatively, D is TRBD2 (7 bases). The CDR3 has 16 amino acids. V lost 7 bases and J lost 3, with 20 bases in between. Germline loops: CDR1 MNHNS, CDR2 SASEGT.